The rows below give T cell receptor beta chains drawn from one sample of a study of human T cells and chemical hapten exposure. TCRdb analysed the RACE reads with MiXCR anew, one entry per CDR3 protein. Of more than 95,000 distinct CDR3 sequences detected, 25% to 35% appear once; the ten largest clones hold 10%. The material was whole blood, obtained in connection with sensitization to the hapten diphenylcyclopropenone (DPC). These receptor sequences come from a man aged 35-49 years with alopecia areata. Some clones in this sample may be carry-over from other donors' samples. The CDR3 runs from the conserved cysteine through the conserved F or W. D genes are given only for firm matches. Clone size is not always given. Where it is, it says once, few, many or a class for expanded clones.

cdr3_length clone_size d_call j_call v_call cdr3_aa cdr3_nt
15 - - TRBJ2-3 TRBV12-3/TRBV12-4 CASSYDRPYTDTQYF TGTGCCAGCAGTTATGACAGACCCTACACAGATACGCAGTATTTT
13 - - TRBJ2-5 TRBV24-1 CATSGGQQETQYF TGTGCCACCAGTGGGGGTCAGCAAGAGACCCAGTACTTC
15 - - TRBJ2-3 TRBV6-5 CASSYFGQPTDTQYF TGTGCCAGCAGTTACTTCGGACAGCCTACAGATACGCAGTATTTT
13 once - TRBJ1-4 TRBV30 CAWNGGFDEKLFF TGTGCCTGGAACGGCGGATTCGATGAAAAACTGTTTTTT
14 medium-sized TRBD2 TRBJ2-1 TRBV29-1 CSVEVSGSRGEQFF TGCAGCGTTGAGGTGAGCGGGAGCCGCGGTGAGCAGTTCTTC
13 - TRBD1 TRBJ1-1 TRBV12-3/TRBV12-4 CASSPMIGQEAFF TGTGCCAGCAGCCCCATGATAGGACAGGAGGCTTTCTTT
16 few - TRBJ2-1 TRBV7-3 CASSSTAASSYNEQFF TGTGCCAGCAGCTCGACGGCCGCCAGCTCCTACAATGAGCAGTTCTTC
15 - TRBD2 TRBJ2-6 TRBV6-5 CASSYSGGGTNVLTF TGTGCCAGCAGTTACTCCGGGGGGGGGACCAACGTCCTGACTTTC
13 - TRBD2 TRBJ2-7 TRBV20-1 CSVDSGTTYEQYF TGCAGTGTAGATAGCGGGACCACCTACGAGCAGTACTTC
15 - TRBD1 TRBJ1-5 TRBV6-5 CASRSGQRVDMPQHF TGTGCCAGCAGATCGGGACAGCGCGTTGATATGCCCCAGCATTTT